The next 6 T cell receptor beta chains were all read from a single sample in a study of breast tumors, draining lymph nodes, adjacent tissues. The lymph nodes were axillary draining lymph nodes from breast cancer patients. TCRdb passed the multiplex PCR reads through MiXCR, listing each CDR3 protein once. The sample includes around 140,000 distinct CDR3 sequences, about 31% of them seen just once. What was sequenced was axillary lymph node tissue. These receptors originate from a female donor with breast cancer. Some clones in this sample may be carry-over from other donors' samples.

Points on this clonotype: The conserved final phenylalanine or tryptophan is absent from the CDR3, which likely points to a read error. The V and J genes are TRBV6-5 and TRBJ1-2; possibly TRBD1 for D (5 bases). CDR1 MNHEY and CDR2 SVGAGI come from the germline V gene. The CDR3 consists of 14 residues. V lost 5 bases and J lost 3, with 13 bases in between. The CDR3 region is CASSRGRSYYGYTV. CDR3 nucleotides: TGTGCCAGCAGTCGGGGCAGGAGTTACTATGGCTACACCGTC.

V usage is TRBV6-1 and J usage is TRBJ2-5; 9 bases agree with TRBD1. CDR3 length equals 15 residues. With 5 bases clipped from V and 4 bases from J, the junction kept 8 bases outside the gene matches. Per the germline V gene, CDR1 is MNHNS and CDR2 is SASEGT. The CDR3 DNA follows: TGTGCCAGCAGTCTCCAACGACAGGGGGGAGAGACCCAGTACTTC. This translates into CASSLQRQGGETQYF.

This clonotype was recorded many times. The V gene is TRBV6-5, the J gene TRBJ1-6, with 7 nucleotides matching TRBD1. V was pared by 5 bases and J by 13 bases, with 14 bases of the junction left unmatched. The CDR3 extends over 15 amino acids. Germline CDR1 and CDR2: MNHEY and SVGAGI. The CDR3 coding sequence is TGTGCCAGCAGTCCGACCAGCCCTCAGGGGGTTCCCCTCCACTTT. Its protein product is CASSPTSPQGVPLHF.

The table lists this clonotype with many counts. A junction end diverges from the germline sequence, so it may reflect a read error. The V call is TRBV6-2 or TRBV6-3, the J call TRBJ2-7, with 8 bases aligning to TRBD2. The CDR3 loop spans 16 amino acids. Germline CDR1 MNHEY, CDR2 SVGEGT. The CDR3: CASSHSPGGSSYEQYF. The CDR3 DNA reads as TGTGCCAGCAGTCACTCGCCGGGGGGGAGCTCCTACGAGCAGTACTTC.

The gene calls are TRBV6-5 and TRBJ2-2, with D uncertain. Germline values: CDR1 MNHEY, CDR2 SVGAGI. This CDR3 is built from 16 residues. The V end was cut by 5 bases, the J end by 3 bases, with 16 bases between. The CDR3 DNA follows: TGTGCCAGCAGTCACCCTTGGGTGTTGTACACCGGGGAGCTGTTTTTT. Amino acid sequence: CASSHPWVLYTGELFF.

The table lists this clonotype with many counts. This chain joins TRBV3-1 and TRBJ1-5; the match to TRBD1 covers 7 bases. Unmatched junction bases numbered 5, after V lost 1 base and J lost 5 bases. Germline V gives CDR1 LGHDT, CDR2 YNNKEL (reference sequence). The CDR3 extends over 15 amino acids. As DNA, the CDR3 is TGTGCCAGCAGCCAAGGAGGGACAGACGATCAGCCCCAGCATTTT. Encoded protein: CASSQGGTDDQPQHF.